The present entry profiles one T cell receptor beta chain with its context. Its antigen target is currently unknown. No qualities accompany the bases; no much larger clone lies one base away. The CDR3 regions of human TCRbeta chains were analyzed by immunosequencing. The authors' analysis ran thus. TCRs in the repertoires were matched against a reference library of SARS-CoV-2-specific TCRs that had been generated with the MIRA antigen-specificity platform. Breadth was defined as the fraction of unique TCRs that were SARS-CoV-2-associated, and depth was defined as the fraction of total T cells that were SARS-CoV-2-associated. Using the MIRA data, each spike-specific TCR was assigned both to the spike region to which the TCR was reactive and to a CD4 or CD8 class. Log10-transformed breadth and depth values were compared by one-way ANOVA with Sidak's multiple comparisons tests. In its TCRdb copy, this immuneACCESS table keeps in-frame sequences only and misses some clones. Where compared with another copy, unresolved V genes explain less than half of these, and the others have no known cause. That table gives V, J and clone size, and the DNA gave D and trimming. A total of fewer than 150,000 clones appear in this sample, around 93% of them only once. The ten largest clones take up roughly 5% of the sample.

Per the publication, the time point label means: baseline before first vaccination. The vaccinee samples were drawn from two UK trials, COV001 and COV002, one of which was a single-blind randomized controlled phase 2/3 trial testing AZD1222 (ChAdOx1 nCoV-19) in healthy adults. Trial participant PBMC samples were collected at day 0 and day 28 after the second dose for TCRbeta chain sequencing. This record comes from a study of T cell responses to AZD1222 COVID-19 vaccine (dated by TCRdb to the early 2020s). With regard to the full study: Because spike-specific TCR depth and breadth did not differ between the two schedules, AZD1222 recipients who got a second dose at roughly 4 weeks were pooled with those who got a second dose at roughly 12 weeks. Enrollment into the trials was organized by age into subgroups of 18-55, 56-69 and 70-plus years, and those subgroups contained about 160, 30 and 59 TCR-sequenced participants, respectively. TCR sequencing was performed for 230 to 250 trial participants, of whom about 200 were given two doses of AZD1222 and roughly 25 were given two doses of MenACWY control vaccine.

What the research found in general, with its limitations: A significant rise in spike-specific TCR breadth and depth was observed after two AZD1222 doses relative to day 0 and relative to MenACWY recipients. In the small 56-69-year group, the increase in depth fell short of significance, most likely because of low power. CD4 TCRs associated with the vaccine covered the entire spike protein, and the dominant responses were in regions 160-218 and 743-854. No day 14 peak-response samples were available, so repertoires were characterized only after the peak T cell response. Conclusions about previously exposed vaccinees were limited because only five to seven AZD1222 recipients were SARS-CoV-2 seropositive at baseline. Nearly half of unique spike-specific TCRs reportedly recognized epitopes outside regions mutated in the B.1.351 and B.1.1.7 variants. Participants were mostly white British and included more females than males, and it was suggested by the authors that clonal diversity may have been underestimated.

The sequence was obtained from an adult in good health. The specimen comprised peripheral blood, sampled on day 0 of AZD1222 vaccination.

The DNA is TGTGCCAGCAGCCTTTCAGGGGGTCACGAGCAGTACTTC. It translates as CASSLSGGHEQYF. Rearrangement joined TRBV7-9 to TRBJ2-7; a stretch of 7 junction bases matches TRBD1. The germline V gene (reference sequence) yields SEHNR for CDR1 and FQNEAQ for CDR2. For this chain, trimming is 5 bases at the V end and 5 bases at the J end, and the number of junction bases without a gene match is 6. From the cysteine through the phenylalanine, the CDR3 covers 13 amino acids. The sequence is cut down to CDR3 DNA, 39 bases in frame from base 1. With all but the CDR3 taken from the reference TRBV7-9 and TRBJ2-7 genes, the full variable domain is: DTGVSQNPRHKITKRGQNVTFRCDPISEHNRLYWYRQTLGQGPEFLTYFQNEAQLEKSRLLSDRFSAERPKGSFSTLEIQRTEQGDSAMYLCASSLSGGHEQYFGPGTRLTVT.